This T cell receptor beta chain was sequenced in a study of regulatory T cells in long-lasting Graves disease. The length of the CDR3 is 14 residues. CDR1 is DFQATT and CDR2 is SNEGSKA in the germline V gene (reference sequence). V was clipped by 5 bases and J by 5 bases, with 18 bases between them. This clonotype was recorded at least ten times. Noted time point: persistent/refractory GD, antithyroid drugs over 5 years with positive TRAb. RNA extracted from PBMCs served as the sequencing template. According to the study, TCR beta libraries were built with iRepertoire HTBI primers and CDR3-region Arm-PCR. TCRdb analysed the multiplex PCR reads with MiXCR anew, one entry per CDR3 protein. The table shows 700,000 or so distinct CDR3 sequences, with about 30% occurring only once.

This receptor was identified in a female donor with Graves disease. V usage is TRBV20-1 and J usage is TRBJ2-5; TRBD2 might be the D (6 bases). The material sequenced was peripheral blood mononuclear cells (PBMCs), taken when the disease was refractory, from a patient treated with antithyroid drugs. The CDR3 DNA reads TGCAGTGCTTGGAAAGCCGGGAGTTTGGAGACCCAGTACTTC. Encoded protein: CSAWKAGSLETQYF.